The present TCR beta chain was sequenced within a study of T cells in Graves' hyperthyroidism and ophthalmopathy (dated by TCRdb to the late 2010s). For context, the study as a whole: Peripheral blood samples were taken at the time of initial diagnosis, prior to any treatment. According to the paper, TCR Vbeta CDR3 sequencing was carried out on 135 peripheral blood samples, which came from 40 to 45 ophthalmopathy, around 75 hyperthyroidism and roughly 17 progressor patients. After blood sampling, hyperthyroidism patients were treated with methimazole at a starting dose of 30 mg daily, and ophthalmopathy patients were treated with high-dose intravenous methylprednisolone. An independent validation cohort of around 19 hyperthyroidism patients and 17 patients who later progressed to ophthalmopathy tested prospective prediction of ophthalmopathy. For training and testing, the 100 patients in the discovery cohort were randomly divided in a 7:3 ratio. In about 6 Graves' hyperthyroidism patients, the study also compared T-cell repertoires from thyroid tissue with T-cell repertoires from blood. A discovery cohort of about a hundred patients, approximately 45 with Graves' ophthalmopathy and 55 to 60 with stable Graves' hyperthyroidism, was used to find distinguishing TCR V-J signatures. Broad study findings and their caveats: Most expanded thyroid clonotypes (frequency above 0.001) were also detected in blood, a finding suggesting that blood repertoires may reflect thyroid immune responses. In validation, progression to ophthalmopathy was predicted by the model with approximately 67% sensitivity and 72.22% specificity, a median of 6.5 months before onset. No statistical method was used to fix the sample size in advance, and group allocation was not hidden from the investigators. A 13 V-J signature model separated ophthalmopathy from stable hyperthyroidism, with about 88% sensitivity and just under 84% specificity in cross-validation and 80%/75% in testing.

Moderately to severely active disease, a Clinical Activity Score of at least 3, a NOSPECS grade of at least 4, and a duration under 3 months were present in ophthalmopathy patients. The study excluded patients with uncontrolled infections, other autoimmune diseases, pregnancy or lactation. Clinical symptoms, serum thyroxine and TRAb, thyroid ultrasound, and orbital computed tomography formed the basis for the diagnoses. PBMCs were separated from roughly 9.6 ml of fresh peripheral blood using Ficoll-Paque density gradient centrifugation. Total RNA was extracted with Trizol reagent, and quality was checked on an Agilent 2100 Bioanalyzer. Per the germline V gene (reference sequence), DFQATT is the CDR1 and SNEGSKA is the CDR2. V sheds 7 bases and J sheds 2 bases, leaving 7 bases between their ends. The cysteine opens and the phenylalanine closes a CDR3 of 11 amino acids. The kept DNA is CDR3 alone, 33 bases in frame from the first base.

TCR beta CDR3 regions were amplified from RNA transcripts. The first round of RT-PCR for the TCR CDR3 was performed with the HTBI primer set and the Qiagen OneStep RT-PCR kit. The libraries were constructed in a second round of multiplex PCR and then size-selected and purified. Paired-end sequencing of the libraries was performed with 100 bp reads on an Illumina HiSeq2000. Per the source publication's procedure: SOAPnuke was used to process the raw data, removing reads that contained adapters or uncalled bases, had a mean Phred below 15, or lacked an exact match to the constant primer or identifier. COPE v1.2.5 was used to merge the high-quality paired reads, and each unique nucleotide sequence was defined as a clonotype. MiTCR v1.1 was used to align clonotypes to the IMGT TRBV, TRBD and TRBJ reference segments. Analysis was restricted to V-J combinations with a frequency above 0.0001, which covered about 99% of repertoires. The TCS score was defined as F50 (clonal expansion) divided by E x V (chaos), with BLOSUM62-based TCRdist calculated between CDR3 peptides within each V-J. Welch's t-statistics and random forest reduced roughly 540 V-J features to 10 to 15, which were used in a naive Bayes classifier (R e1071). TCRdb redid the processing of the public reads, applying fastp at Q25 and MiXCR, and retained in-frame beta chains. CDR3 protein duplicates are merged, each entry listing the most common genes and DNA. The V and J calls and clone size come from TCRdb's table, not from the authors' own analysis. This sample holds hundreds of thousands of distinct CDR3 sequences; roughly 21% were observed only once. Jointly, the top ten make up roughly 47% of the sample.

This clonotype appeared many times. Its target antigen remains unknown. The sample holds no much larger clone one base away, and base qualities are not on file. This clonotype was obtained from a man aged 40-49 years with Graves' ophthalmopathy. The sequenced material came from blood. The receptor chain draws on TRBV20-1 and TRBJ2-3, with no confidently assigned D gene. The bases are TGCAGTGGGGTTCTCACAGATACGCAGTATTTT. The resulting protein is CSGVLTDTQYF.